The table lists the clone carrying this T cell receptor beta chain with a few counts. Antigen specificity is unknown. TCRdb recomputed calls from the 5' RACE reads with MiXCR, one row per CDR3 protein. The sample consists of 500,000 or so distinct CDR3 sequences, 13% to 15% of them appearing once. These data belong to a study of identical twins. Broader study findings: Twins' surplus sharing was weaker for beta out-of-frame sequences.

This CDR3 has 15 amino acids. Germline lookup yields CDR1 MNHNS and CDR2 SASEGT. V lost 7 bases, J lost 5 bases, and 13 bases stayed unmatched. All donors were healthy, and all were Caucasian. The same data also contributed to another study, on yellow fever vaccine responses in identical twins.

This rearrangement joins TRBV6-1 to TRBJ1-2, with 7 bases aligning to TRBD1. The sample consisted of CD4+ T cells sorted from blood. The TCR sequence derives from a young woman in good health. The CDR3: CASTGKGGALYGYTF. The CDR3 DNA is TGTGCCAGCACCGGCAAAGGGGGCGCCCTGTATGGCTACACCTTC.